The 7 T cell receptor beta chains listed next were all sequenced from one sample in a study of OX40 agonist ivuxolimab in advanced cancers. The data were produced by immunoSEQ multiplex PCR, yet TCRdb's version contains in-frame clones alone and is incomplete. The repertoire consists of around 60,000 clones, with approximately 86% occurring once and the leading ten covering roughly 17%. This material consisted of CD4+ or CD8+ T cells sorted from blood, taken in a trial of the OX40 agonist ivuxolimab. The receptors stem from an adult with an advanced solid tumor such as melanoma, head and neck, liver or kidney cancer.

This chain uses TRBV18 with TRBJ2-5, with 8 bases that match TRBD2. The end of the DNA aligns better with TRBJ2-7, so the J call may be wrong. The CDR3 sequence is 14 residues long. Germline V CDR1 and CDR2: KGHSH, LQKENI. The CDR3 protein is CASTLAGSSYEQYF. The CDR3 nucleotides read TGTGCCAGCACTTTAGCGGGGAGCTCCTACGAGCAGTACTTC.

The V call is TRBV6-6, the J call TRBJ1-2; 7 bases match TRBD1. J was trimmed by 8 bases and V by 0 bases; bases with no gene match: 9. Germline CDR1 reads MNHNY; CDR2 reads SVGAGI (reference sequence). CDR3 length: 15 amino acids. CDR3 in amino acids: CASSYSKGAWSGYTF. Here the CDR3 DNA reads TGTGCCAGCAGTTACTCGAAGGGGGCGTGGTCAGGCTACACCTTC.

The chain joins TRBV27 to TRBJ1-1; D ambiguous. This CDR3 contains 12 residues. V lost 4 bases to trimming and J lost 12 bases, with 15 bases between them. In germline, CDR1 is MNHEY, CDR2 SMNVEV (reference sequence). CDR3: CASSSHKGKPFF. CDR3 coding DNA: TGTGCCAGCAGTTCCCATAAGGGCAAACCTTTCTTT.

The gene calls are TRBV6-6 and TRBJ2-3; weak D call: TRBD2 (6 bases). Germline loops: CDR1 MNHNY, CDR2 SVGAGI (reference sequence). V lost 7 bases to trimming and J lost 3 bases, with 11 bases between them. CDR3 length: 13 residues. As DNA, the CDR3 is TGTGCCAGCATGTCGGGAGTAACAGATACGCAGTATTTT. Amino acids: CASMSGVTDTQYF.

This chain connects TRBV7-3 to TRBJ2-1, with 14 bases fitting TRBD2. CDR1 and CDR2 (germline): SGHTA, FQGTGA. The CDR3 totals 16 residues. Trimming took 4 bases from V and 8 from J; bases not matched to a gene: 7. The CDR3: CASSSVGTSGSYEQFF. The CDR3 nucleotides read TGTGCCAGCAGCTCAGTTGGGACTAGCGGGAGTTATGAGCAGTTCTTC.

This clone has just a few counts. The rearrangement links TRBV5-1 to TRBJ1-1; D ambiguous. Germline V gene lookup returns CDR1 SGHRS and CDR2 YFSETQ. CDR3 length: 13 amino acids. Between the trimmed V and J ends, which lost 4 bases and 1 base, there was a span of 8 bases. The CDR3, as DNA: TGCGCCAGCAGCAGCCACCCGAACACTGAAGCTTTCTTT. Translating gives CASSSHPNTEAFF.

CDR3 in amino acids: CASSSSFGLAGYNEQFF. As DNA, the CDR3 is TGTGCCAGCAGTTCCTCCTTTGGGTTAGCGGGGTACAATGAGCAGTTCTTC. The chain recombines TRBV28 with TRBJ2-1, with 8 bases lining up with TRBD2. Germline-derived CDR1 and CDR2 are MDHEN and SYDVKM. CDR3 length: 17 amino acids. The trim removed 4 bases at V and 4 bases at J, leaving 12 bases unmatched.